This T cell receptor beta chain was recovered during a study of OX40 agonist ivuxolimab in advanced cancers. Notes on the study in general: What antigens the expanded peripheral T cells recognized was never established.

Germline CDR1 and CDR2: LNHDA and SQIVND (reference sequence). V lost 6 bases to trimming and J lost 0 bases, with 18 bases between them. The length of the CDR3 is 17 residues. A note on this clone: Its antigen is undetermined.

TCRdb's table, derived via immunoSEQ multiplex PCR, lists solely in-frame clones and lacks some. The sample carries 60,000 to 95,000 clones, 65% to 90% recorded once. The chain combines TRBV19 with TRBJ1-3; tentatively, D is TRBD1 (5 bases). The input for sequencing was CD4+ or CD8+ T cells sorted from blood, taken in a trial of the OX40 agonist ivuxolimab. The clonotype originates from an adult with an advanced solid tumor such as melanoma, head and neck, liver or kidney cancer. The CDR3 sequence is CASRGWGREDSGNTIYF. The CDR3 region has the DNA TGTGCCAGTAGGGGCTGGGGCAGGGAGGACTCTGGAAACACCATATATTTT. Together with reference TRBV19 and TRBJ1-3, the CDR3 gives the full variable domain: DGGITQSPKYLFRKEGQNVTLSCEQNLNHDAMYWYRQDPGQGLRLIYYSQIVNDFQKGDIAEGYSVSREKKESFPLTVTSAQKNPTAFYLCASRGWGREDSGNTIYFGEGSWLTVV.